This T cell receptor (beta chain) was identified in a study of glioma-infiltrating T cells. Study details: Before surgery, glioma patients received dexamethasone for at most six days.

TCR alpha and beta CDR3 regions were amplified from RNA using iRepertoire nested multiplex PCR. One entry per CDR3 protein results from TCRdb running MiXCR on the multiplex PCR reads. The sample consists of around 350,000 distinct CDR3 sequences, about 40% of them appearing once. The germline V gene has CDR1 MNHNS and CDR2 SASEGT. Trimming left V 10 bases short and J 6 bases short, with 13 bases between. This CDR3 comprises 11 residues. This clonotype was observed many times. What was sequenced was glioma tissue, nonneoplastic brain tissue, or PBMCs (not recorded which). This sequence was found in a human donor with low-grade glioma or glioblastoma, undergoing nonglioma brain surgery, or in good health (not recorded which). The gene calls are TRBV6-1 and TRBJ2-7; possible D gene TRBD1, 5 bases. CDR3 loop: CATGPRVEQYF. DNA for the CDR3: TGTGCCACCGGCCCCAGGGTCGAGCAGTACTTC.